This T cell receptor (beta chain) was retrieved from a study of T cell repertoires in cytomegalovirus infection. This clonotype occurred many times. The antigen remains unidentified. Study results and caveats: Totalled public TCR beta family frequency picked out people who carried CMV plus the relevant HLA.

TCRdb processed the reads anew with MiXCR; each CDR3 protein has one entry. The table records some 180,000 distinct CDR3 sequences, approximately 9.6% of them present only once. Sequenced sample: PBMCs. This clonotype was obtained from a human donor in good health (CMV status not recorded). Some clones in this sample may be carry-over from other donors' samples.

CDR3 residues: CASSLAGTVDQPQHF. DNA of the CDR3: TGTGCCAGCAGCTTAGCCGGGACAGTTGATCAGCCCCAGCATTTT. V and J are TRBV7-2 and TRBJ1-5; 7 bases line up with TRBD1. V lost 0 bases, J lost 5 bases, and 4 bases stayed unmatched. The CDR3 length is 15 residues. Looked up from germline, CDR1 is SGHTA and CDR2 is FQGNSA.